These T cell receptor beta chains were read from a single sample in a study of identical twins. TCRdb reprocessed the 5' RACE reads with MiXCR, giving one entry per CDR3 protein. The sample lists about 690,000 distinct CDR3 sequences, 6% to 6.5% seen once, with about 2% in the top ten. The source material was naive T cells sorted from blood. All receptors derive from a man aged 18 to 29 in good health. Both conserved end residues are part of each CDR3. The order of the fields is V gene, J gene, clone size, D gene, CDR3 DNA, CDR3 protein. D genes are given only for firm matches. Some rows mark clone size as missing; the rest say once, few, many or name a class of expanded clone.

v_call: TRBV12-3/TRBV12-4
j_call: TRBJ1-3
clone_size: many
d_call: TRBD1
cdr3_nt: TGTGCCAGCAGTTCTGGGACAGCAGAATCTGGAAACACCATATATTTT
cdr3_aa: CASSSGTAESGNTIYF

v_call: TRBV29-1
j_call: TRBJ2-1
clone_size: many
d_call: TRBD2
cdr3_nt: TGCAGCGTCCCGACTAGCGGGAGGGCGTCCTACAATGAGCAGTTCTTC
cdr3_aa: CSVPTSGRASYNEQFF

v_call: TRBV20-1
j_call: TRBJ2-7
clone_size: many
d_call: NA
cdr3_nt: TGCAGTGCTAGTTTGGAGGTCGAGCAGTACTTC
cdr3_aa: CSASLEVEQYF

v_call: TRBV7-8
j_call: TRBJ2-5
clone_size: many
d_call: NA
cdr3_nt: TGTGCCAGCACCCTTCGACAGATCCAAGAGACCCAGTACTTC
cdr3_aa: CASTLRQIQETQYF

v_call: TRBV10-3
j_call: TRBJ2-3
clone_size: few
d_call: TRBD2
cdr3_nt: TGTGCCAGCGGGGGAGCGGTGGGATCGGGGTCGGATACGCAGTATTTT
cdr3_aa: CASGGAVGSGSDTQYF

v_call: TRBV7-8
j_call: TRBJ1-1
clone_size: NA
d_call: NA
cdr3_nt: TGTGCCAGCTATGAAGTGATTGGGGACACTGAAGCTTTCTTT
cdr3_aa: CASYEVIGDTEAFF

v_call: TRBV20-1
j_call: TRBJ1-6
clone_size: many
d_call: NA
cdr3_nt: TGCAGTGCTAGAGATACAGGGTCGTCCTCACCCCTCCACTTT
cdr3_aa: CSARDTGSSSPLHF

v_call: TRBV12-3/TRBV12-4
j_call: TRBJ2-2
clone_size: many
d_call: NA
cdr3_nt: TGTGCCAGCGGGGACCCGCCCGGGGAGCTGTTTTTT
cdr3_aa: CASGDPPGELFF

v_call: TRBV20-1
j_call: TRBJ2-7
clone_size: few
d_call: NA
cdr3_nt: TGCAGTGCCCGGGTACCACCGGAGCAGTACTTC
cdr3_aa: CSARVPPEQYF

v_call: TRBV7-9
j_call: TRBJ2-5
clone_size: many
d_call: NA
cdr3_nt: TGTGCCAGCAGAGGTTGGCCCCAAGAGACCCAGTACTTC
cdr3_aa: CASRGWPQETQYF

v_call: TRBV20-1
j_call: TRBJ2-2
clone_size: many
d_call: NA
cdr3_nt: TGCAGTGCTAGAGCCTGGAGGAACACCGGGGAGCTGTTTTTT
cdr3_aa: CSARAWRNTGELFF

v_call: TRBV5-1
j_call: TRBJ2-3
clone_size: NA
d_call: NA
cdr3_nt: TGCGCCAGCAGCTTGTTGACGGGAGTTCTAGATACGCAGTATTTT
cdr3_aa: CASSLLTGVLDTQYF

v_call: TRBV4-3
j_call: TRBJ2-1
clone_size: many
d_call: TRBD2
cdr3_nt: TGCGCCAGCAGCCCCGATCTAGCGGGGGCCTACAATGAGCAGTTCTTC
cdr3_aa: CASSPDLAGAYNEQFF

v_call: TRBV6-6
j_call: TRBJ1-2
clone_size: NA
d_call: NA
cdr3_nt: TGTGCCAGCAATTCACAGTCAGGCCATGGCTACACCTTC
cdr3_aa: CASNSQSGHGYTF

v_call: TRBV20-1
j_call: TRBJ2-5
clone_size: many
d_call: TRBD2
cdr3_nt: TGCAGTGCCACTGGGACTAGCGGGAGAGCAGAGACCCAGTACTTC
cdr3_aa: CSATGTSGRAETQYF

v_call: TRBV15
j_call: TRBJ1-1
clone_size: many
d_call: NA
cdr3_nt: TGTGCCACCAGCAGAGATACAAGGGCCTGGGGGACTGAAGCTTTCTTT
cdr3_aa: CATSRDTRAWGTEAFF

v_call: TRBV24-1
j_call: TRBJ1-2
clone_size: few
d_call: NA
cdr3_nt: TGTGCCACCAGCCTAGGGGGTAACTATGGCTACACCTTC
cdr3_aa: CATSLGGNYGYTF

v_call: TRBV30
j_call: TRBJ2-5
clone_size: few
d_call: NA
cdr3_nt: TGTGCCTGGAGTCCCCTCGACGGGATGAACCAAGAGACCCAGTACTTC
cdr3_aa: CAWSPLDGMNQETQYF

v_call: TRBV29-1
j_call: TRBJ2-5
clone_size: few
d_call: NA
cdr3_nt: TGCAGCGTCCACGCCCGGCAGCGGGAGACCCAGTACTTC
cdr3_aa: CSVHARQRETQYF

v_call: TRBV20-1
j_call: TRBJ2-1
clone_size: many
d_call: NA
cdr3_nt: TGCAGTGCTGCACAGGGAGGCAATGAGCAGTTCTTC
cdr3_aa: CSAAQGGNEQFF

v_call: TRBV7-9
j_call: TRBJ2-3
clone_size: many
d_call: TRBD1
cdr3_nt: TGTGCCAGCAGCTTAGAGGGACAGGGGTCAGATACGCAGTATTTT
cdr3_aa: CASSLEGQGSDTQYF

v_call: TRBV29-1
j_call: TRBJ2-1
clone_size: many
d_call: NA
cdr3_nt: TGCAGCGTTGAAGTGGCGGCATGGGAGCAGTTCTTC
cdr3_aa: CSVEVAAWEQFF

v_call: TRBV6-5
j_call: TRBJ1-6
clone_size: many
d_call: NA
cdr3_nt: TGTGCCAGCAGTTCCCAGACGGATTCACCCCTCCACTTT
cdr3_aa: CASSSQTDSPLHF

v_call: TRBV4-2
j_call: TRBJ1-5
clone_size: many
d_call: NA
cdr3_nt: TGTGCCAGCAGCCAAGACGGGACGAAAAATCAGCCCCAGCATTTT
cdr3_aa: CASSQDGTKNQPQHF

v_call: TRBV15
j_call: TRBJ2-7
clone_size: NA
d_call: NA
cdr3_nt: TGTGCCACCAGCAGAGATGGAGGCGGTTACGAGCAGTACTTC
cdr3_aa: CATSRDGGGYEQYF

v_call: TRBV3-1
j_call: TRBJ2-2
clone_size: few
d_call: NA
cdr3_nt: TGTGCCAGCAGCCCCGAGCCAGTGAACACCGGGGAGCTGTTTTTT
cdr3_aa: CASSPEPVNTGELFF

v_call: TRBV24-1
j_call: TRBJ2-2
clone_size: many
d_call: NA
cdr3_nt: TGTGCCACCAGTGATCGCGGGGTGCAGAACACCGGGGAGCTGTTTTTT
cdr3_aa: CATSDRGVQNTGELFF

v_call: TRBV3-1
j_call: TRBJ2-5
clone_size: few
d_call: NA
cdr3_nt: TGTGCCAGCAGCCAAGAGGGTCTACGGGGGTACTTC
cdr3_aa: CASSQEGLRGYF

v_call: TRBV10-3
j_call: TRBJ2-1
clone_size: many
d_call: TRBD2
cdr3_nt: TGTGCCATCAGTGGCCCCGCGGCGGGAGGTTCAGGTGAGCAGTTCTTC
cdr3_aa: CAISGPAAGGSGEQFF

v_call: TRBV12-3/TRBV12-4
j_call: TRBJ1-1
clone_size: NA
d_call: NA
cdr3_nt: TGTGCCAGCAGTTTTTGGGGGGTTCACATGAACACTGAAGCTTTCTTT
cdr3_aa: CASSFWGVHMNTEAFF